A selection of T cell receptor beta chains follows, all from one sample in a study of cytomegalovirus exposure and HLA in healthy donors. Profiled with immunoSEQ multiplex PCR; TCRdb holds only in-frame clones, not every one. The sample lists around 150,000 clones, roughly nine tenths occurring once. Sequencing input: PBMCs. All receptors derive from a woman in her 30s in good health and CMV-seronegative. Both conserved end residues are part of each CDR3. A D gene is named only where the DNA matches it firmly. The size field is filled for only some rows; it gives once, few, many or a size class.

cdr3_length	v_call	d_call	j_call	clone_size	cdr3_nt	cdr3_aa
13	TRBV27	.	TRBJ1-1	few	TGTGCCAGCAGTTTTACTGCCTCTACTGAAGCTTTCTTT	CASSFTASTEAFF
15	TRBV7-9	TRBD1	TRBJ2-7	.	TGTGCCAGCAGCTTTAGAGACAGGGGTTCCTACGAGCAGTACTTC	CASSFRDRGSYEQYF
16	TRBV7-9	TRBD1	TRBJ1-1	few	TGTGCCAGCAGCCCGGACAGGGGATGGTACGAGACTGAAGCTTTCTTT	CASSPDRGWYETEAFF
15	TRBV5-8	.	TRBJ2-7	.	TGTGCCAGCAGCTTGGGACCCGAGACTCTTCTGGAGCAGTACTTC	CASSLGPETLLEQYF
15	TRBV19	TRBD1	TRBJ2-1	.	TGTGCCAGTAGTATAGCGGGACAGGGGGTATATGGGCAGTTCTTC	CASSIAGQGVYGQFF
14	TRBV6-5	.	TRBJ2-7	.	TGTGCCAGCAACCCGGGGGACGGGGACTTCGAGCAGTACTTC	CASNPGDGDFEQYF
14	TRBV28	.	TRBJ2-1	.	TGTGCCAGCAGTTTCGCTGGCGCGATCAATGAGCAGTTCTTC	CASSFAGAINEQFF
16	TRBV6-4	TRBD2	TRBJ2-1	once	TGTGCCAGCAGCTTATCCGTAGCGGGGGGCGGGAGTGAGCAGTTCTTC	CASSLSVAGGGSEQFF
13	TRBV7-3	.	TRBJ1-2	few	TGTGCCAGCAGCTCCTCTGGACAGACTGGGTTCACCTTC	CASSSSGQTGFTF
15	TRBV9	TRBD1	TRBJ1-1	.	TGTGCCAGCAGCCCATGGGACAGCATGAACACTGAAGCTTTCTTT	CASSPWDSMNTEAFF
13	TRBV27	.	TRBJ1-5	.	TGTGCCAGCAAAGGAGCGGGCTACCAGCCCCAGCATTTT	CASKGAGYQPQHF
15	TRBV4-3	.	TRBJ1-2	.	TGCGCCAGCAGCCAAGAGTGGGGCAGTCTAGGTGGCTACACCTTC	CASSQEWGSLGGYTF
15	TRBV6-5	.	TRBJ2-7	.	TGTGCCAGCAGTTACACCACAGGGATGGTGGACGAGCAGTACTTC	CASSYTTGMVDEQYF
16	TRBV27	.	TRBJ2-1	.	TGTGCCAGCACCACTTTTACAATGCAGGGAAGGTATGAGCAGTTCTTC	CASTTFTMQGRYEQFF
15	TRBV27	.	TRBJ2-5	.	TGTGCCAGCAGTTTAGCCGCCGGGACAAGGAAGACCCAGTACTTC	CASSLAAGTRKTQYF
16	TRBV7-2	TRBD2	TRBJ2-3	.	TGTGCCAGCAGCTCCATGCGGGGGGCGGCGGGAGATACGCAGTATTTT	CASSSMRGAAGDTQYF
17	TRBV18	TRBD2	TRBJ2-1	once	TGTGCCGGCTCACACGGGACTAGCGGGAGGTTATACAATGAGCAGTTCTTC	CAGSHGTSGRLYNEQFF
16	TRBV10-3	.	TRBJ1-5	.	TGTGCCATCAGTGAGTCGACGACTTTAGGCGATCAGCCCCAGCATTTT	CAISESTTLGDQPQHF
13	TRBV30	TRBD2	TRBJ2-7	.	TGTGCCTGGAAGCGCGGGAGGGCGGCAGAGCAGTACTTC	CAWKRGRAAEQYF
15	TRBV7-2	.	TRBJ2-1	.	TGTGCCAGCAGCACAAACGGGGGGCCGGGGAATGAGCAGTTCTTC	CASSTNGGPGNEQFF